These 30 T cell receptor beta chains came from one sample sequenced in a study of T-cell memory formation after mild COVID-19. TCRdb ran MiXCR on the 5' RACE reads and lists one entry per CDR3 protein. The repertoire includes about 350,000 distinct CDR3 sequences, approximately 14% of them detected once, and 22% sits in the top ten. The sequenced sample was PBMCs or a T cell subset sorted from them (not recorded which). These receptors were obtained from a man in his late teens or twenties who had mild COVID-19 (a few samples of this study predate the infection). Cell type and time point are not known.

The V and J genes are TRBV5-1 and TRBJ2-5, with D unresolved. In germline, CDR1 is SGHRS, CDR2 YFSETQ. V gave up 2 bases and J gave up 6 bases, with 20 bases separating them. The length of the CDR3 is 16 residues. CDR3 in DNA: TGCGCCAGCAGCTTAAGGAACATTGGGGTGACTCAGACCCAGTACTTC. Its protein product is CASSLRNIGVTQTQYF. Combining the CDR3 with reference TRBV5-1 and TRBJ2-5 gives the whole variable domain KAGVTQTPRYLIKTRGQQVTLSCSPISGHRSVSWYQQTPGQGLQFLFEYFSETQRNKGNFPGRFSGRQFSNSRSEMNVSTLELGDSALYLCASSLRNIGVTQTQYFGPGTRLLVL.

V and J are TRBV6-5 and TRBJ1-6; D is ambiguous. Germline CDR1 reads MNHEY; CDR2 reads SVGAGI. This CDR3 is 14 amino acids long. The V and J ends lost 5 bases and 10 bases respectively, with 15 bases between them. Here the CDR3 reads CASSGVVAASPLHF. In DNA, the CDR3 is TGTGCCAGCAGTGGGGTCGTAGCCGCCTCACCCCTCCACTTT.

This clonotype was recorded at least ten times. This chain connects TRBV7-9 to TRBJ2-3; TRBD1 agrees at 7 bases. Unmatched junction bases numbered 7, after V lost 11 bases and J lost 2 bases. The CDR3 runs to 13 residues. Looked up from germline, CDR1 is SEHNR and CDR2 is FQNEAQ (reference sequence). The DNA of the CDR3 is TGTGCCGGGCTGAGGGGGCCCACAGATACGCAGTATTTT. Translating it yields CAGLRGPTDTQYF.

V usage is TRBV28 and J usage is TRBJ2-3; 11 nucleotides line up with TRBD2. CDR1 and CDR2 (germline): MDHEN, SYDVKM. V lost 8 bases, J lost 2 bases, and 6 bases stayed unmatched. The CDR3 totals 15 residues. The CDR3 nucleotides are TGTGCCAGCCAAGAGACTAGCGGGGACACAGATACGCAGTATTTT. It encodes CASQETSGDTDTQYF.

Many counts were recorded for this clonotype. V is TRBV4-1 and J is TRBJ1-4, with D perhaps matching TRBD1 (5 bases). Germline CDR1 reads MGHRA; CDR2 reads YSYEKL. The V gene lost 1 base and the J gene lost 2 bases, with 8 bases spanning the gap. This CDR3 spans 15 amino acids. The CDR3 DNA sequence: TGCGCCAGCAGCCAAGTTGGGACGACTAATGAAAAACTGTTTTTT. Translating it yields CASSQVGTTNEKLFF.

This clonotype has more than one count but fewer than ten. V and J are TRBV6-2 or TRBV6-3 and TRBJ2-7, with 8 bases that match TRBD2. The CDR3 is made up of 14 amino acids. J gave up 7 bases and V 3 bases, and 8 bases lay outside the gene matches. CDR1 is MNHEY and CDR2 is SVGEGT in the germline V gene. In DNA, the CDR3 is TGTGCCAGCAGTTATTGGCGGGGGGCCAATGAGCAGTACTTC. It translates to CASSYWRGANEQYF.

This clonotype was seen more than once but under ten times. The genes are TRBV12-3 or TRBV12-4 and TRBJ1-2; 7 bases agree with TRBD1. This CDR3 has 12 residues. Unmatched junction bases numbered 5, after V lost 6 bases and J lost 7 bases. Written as DNA, the CDR3 is TGTGCCAGCAGGACAGGGCTATCTGGCTACACCTTC. Translation gives CASRTGLSGYTF.

This clonotype was observed a few times. The chain is built from TRBV6-6 and TRBJ2-7; 8 bases align to TRBD2. Germline V lookup: CDR1 MNHNY, CDR2 SVGAGI (reference sequence). V dropped 5 bases and J dropped 1; count of bases not matched to a gene: 7. This CDR3 spans 15 amino acids. The CDR3 nucleotides read TGTGCCAGCAGTACCTCGGGGGGGCGGTCCTACGAGCAGTACGTC. It is translated as CASSTSGGRSYEQYV.

The chain combines TRBV24-1 with TRBJ2-6; D is uncertain. The CDR3 is 19 residues long. The V gene's germline CDR1 is KGHDR and CDR2 SFDVKD. Trimming removed 4 bases from V and 2 bases from J, with 20 bases in between. The CDR3 loop reads CATSDPLDPFRAGANVLTF. In nucleotides, the CDR3 is TGTGCCACCAGTGACCCCCTGGACCCTTTCCGGGCTGGGGCCAACGTCCTGACTTTC.

The rearrangement links TRBV5-1 to TRBJ2-3, with D perhaps matching TRBD2 (5 bases). The CDR3 spans 15 residues. V was pared by 0 bases and J by 2 bases, with 10 bases between. From germline, CDR1 is SGHRS and CDR2 YFSETQ. As DNA, the CDR3 is TGCGCCAGCAGCTTGGAGGGCCGGGACACAGATACGCAGTATTTT. This gives the protein CASSLEGRDTDTQYF.

There are a few counts of this clonotype. The chain combines TRBV2 with TRBJ2-5; D unclear. This CDR3 has 13 amino acids. Germline CDR1 reads SNHLY; CDR2 reads FYNNEI. The V end lost 6 bases, the J end lost 4 bases, and 12 bases lay between the germline ends. The CDR3 loop is CASSKGVRETQYF. The CDR3 DNA is TGTGCCAGCAGCAAGGGTGTTCGAGAGACCCAGTACTTC.

The V gene is TRBV10-1, the J gene TRBJ1-2; 7 positions agree with TRBD1. The germline V gene has CDR1 WNHNN and CDR2 SYGVQD (reference sequence). The CDR3 has 14 residues. V trimming: 5 bases; J trimming: 6 bases; junction bases outside the gene matches: 9. The CDR3 DNA reads TGCGCCAGCAGTCCCTCGGACAGGCCGAATGGCTACACCTTC. Protein sequence: CASSPSDRPNGYTF.

The chain couples TRBV12-3 or TRBV12-4 to TRBJ2-5; 7 bases align to TRBD1. Trimming cost V 2 bases and J 5 bases; bases outside gene matches: 2. The CDR3 has 13 amino acids. In DNA, the CDR3 is TGTGCCAGCAGTTTAAGGGACAGCGAGACCCAGTACTTC. Amino acids: CASSLRDSETQYF.

The sample holds one count of this clonotype. The J gene is TRBJ2-5, the V gene TRBV5-4; D gene unclear. With 4 bases removed from V and 5 bases from J, the gap between germline ends came to 15 bases. Germline CDR1 reads SGHNT; CDR2 reads YYREEE (reference sequence). This CDR3 comprises 14 residues. The CDR3 here is CASSPDTLGETQYF. CDR3 bases: TGTGCCAGCAGCCCCGATACGCTCGGGGAGACCCAGTACTTC.

This clonotype was seen a handful of times. The chain carries TRBV28 and TRBJ2-5; 10 nucleotides agree with TRBD1. The CDR3 consists of 15 residues. V was clipped by 4 bases and J by 7 bases; unmatched bases: 9. Germline lookup yields CDR1 MDHEN and CDR2 SYDVKM. This CDR3 is CASSSPGQGLGTQYF. Written as DNA, the CDR3 is TGTGCCAGCAGTTCCCCGGGACAGGGGCTGGGGACCCAGTACTTC.

This clonotype was seen a handful of times. V and J are TRBV5-1 and TRBJ2-1; weak D call: TRBD2 (5 bases). Trimming took off 3 bases at V and 7 bases at J, with 11 bases between the two ends. This CDR3 has 13 residues. Germline loops: CDR1 SGHRS, CDR2 YFSETQ. CDR3 in amino acids: CASSSRVGNEQFF. As DNA, the CDR3 is TGCGCCAGCAGCTCGCGGGTGGGAAATGAGCAGTTCTTC.

V usage is TRBV11-3 and J usage is TRBJ2-1; 7 nucleotides align to TRBD1. The CDR3 extends over 14 amino acids. Trimming cost V 4 bases and J 7 bases; bases outside gene matches: 7. Germline loops: CDR1 SGHNT, CDR2 YENEEA. CDR3 amino acids: CASSYSGTVNEQFF. The CDR3 DNA is TGTGCCAGCAGCTATTCCGGGACAGTTAATGAGCAGTTCTTC.

This chain links TRBV28 with TRBJ2-7; TRBD1 is a possible D gene (6 bases). Germline CDR1 MDHEN, CDR2 SYDVKM. CDR3 length: 17 residues. Deletions cut 6 bases from V and 0 bases from J, with 21 bases between. CDR3 in amino acids: CASSPSAGVESSYEQYV. The DNA of the CDR3 is TGTGCCAGCAGCCCATCGGCAGGGGTCGAGAGCTCCTACGAGCAGTACGTC.

The genes are TRBV5-1 and TRBJ1-3; D gene unclear. The germline V gene encodes CDR1 SGHRS and CDR2 YFSETQ. This CDR3 is built from 15 residues. V was trimmed by 4 bases and J by 0 bases, leaving 11 bases between them. The CDR3 sequence: CASSNDLLSGNTIYF. The CDR3 DNA sequence: TGCGCCAGCAGCAATGATCTGCTCTCTGGAAACACCATATATTTT.

This clonotype was detected a few times. The V gene is TRBV12-3 or TRBV12-4, the J gene TRBJ2-5; D gene ambiguous. CDR3 length: 13 amino acids. Trimming removed 2 bases from V and 5 bases from J, with 9 bases in between. The CDR3 coding sequence is TGTGCCAGCAGTTTAAGGCTTATGGAGACCCAGTACTTC. Its translation: CASSLRLMETQYF.

This clonotype has only a few counts. DNA for the CDR3: TGTGCCAGCAGTGCCTTTGATGGAAACACCATATATTTT. The encoded protein is CASSAFDGNTIYF. The chain employs TRBV9 and TRBJ1-3; unclear D gene. CDR3 size: 13 residues. Trimming removed 5 bases at V and 3 bases at J, with 9 bases between. The germline V gene has CDR1 SGDLS and CDR2 YYNGEE.

This clonotype was picked up a small number of times. The chain is built from TRBV6-5 and TRBJ1-1; D not resolved. The CDR3 runs 13 residues. CDR1 and CDR2 (germline): MNHEY, SVGAGI. Trimming removed 5 bases at V and 1 base at J, with 8 bases between. The CDR3 region is CASSPGWNTEAFF. The CDR3 DNA reads as TGTGCCAGCAGTCCCGGGTGGAACACTGAAGCTTTCTTT.

CDR3 nucleotides: TGCGCCAGCAGCTTGGAGGTGACAGGGGCCTACGAGCAGTACTTC. Its translation: CASSLEVTGAYEQYF. This rearrangement joins TRBV5-1 to TRBJ2-7; 8 nucleotides align to TRBD1. Per germline, CDR1 SGHRS and CDR2 YFSETQ. The length of the CDR3 is 15 residues. V lost 0 bases to trimming and J lost 2 bases; unmatched junction nucleotides: 4. The complete variable domain, with remaining parts taken from reference TRBV5-1 and TRBJ2-7, reads KAGVTQTPRYLIKTRGQQVTLSCSPISGHRSVSWYQQTPGQGLQFLFEYFSETQRNKGNFPGRFSGRQFSNSRSEMNVSTLELGDSALYLCASSLEVTGAYEQYFGPGTRLTVT.

The CDR3 loop reads CASSGAKGANVLTF. As DNA, the CDR3 is TGTGCCAGCTCGGGGGCAAAAGGGGCCAACGTCCTGACTTTC. The chain has TRBV6-5 and TRBJ2-6; TRBD1 or TRBD2 may be the D gene (6 bases each). Germline V CDR1 and CDR2: MNHEY, SVGAGI. Trimming took 8 bases from V and 4 from J, leaving 12 bases between them. The CDR3 covers 14 residues.

The chain is built from TRBV3-1 and TRBJ1-5, with 7 bases matching TRBD1. V lost 1 base and J lost 2; bases outside the gene matches: 2. CDR1 is LGHDT and CDR2 is YNNKEL in the germline V gene (reference sequence). CDR3 length equals 15 residues. The DNA of the CDR3 is TGTGCCAGCAGCCAAGCTGGACAGGGCAATCAGCCCCAGCATTTT. This translates into CASSQAGQGNQPQHF.

This clonotype was observed a few times. The chain couples TRBV10-3 to TRBJ1-1, with D possibly TRBD1 on 5 matching bases. The CDR3 spans 12 residues. V was trimmed by 2 bases and J by 7 bases, leaving 8 bases between them. Germline V gene data show CDR1 as ENHRY and CDR2 as SYGVKD. The CDR3 protein is CAISELGREAFF. In DNA, the CDR3 is TGTGCCATCAGTGAGCTGGGGCGTGAAGCTTTCTTT.

This clonotype was seen a single time. This sequence joins TRBV4-1 and TRBJ2-5, with D perhaps matching TRBD2 (7 bases). Germline loops: CDR1 MGHRA, CDR2 YSYEKL. The CDR3 extends over 15 amino acids. V lost 5 bases, J lost 3 bases, and 16 bases lay in between. CDR3 region: CASSFGRGAEETQYF. CDR3 sequence (DNA): TGCGCCAGCAGCTTCGGACGGGGGGCCGAAGAGACCCAGTACTTC.

This clonotype was detected a few times. The V call is TRBV15, the J call TRBJ2-3; tentatively, D is TRBD1 or TRBD2 (6 bases each). Germline CDR1 reads LNHNV; CDR2 reads YYDKDF (reference sequence). The ends were cut back, 8 bases at V and 0 bases at J, with 15 bases in the middle. This CDR3 region has 15 residues. CDR3 DNA: TGTGCCACCTCCAATGGGGGGCTAAGCACAGATACGCAGTATTTT. Encoded protein: CATSNGGLSTDTQYF. Together with reference TRBV15 and TRBJ2-3, the CDR3 gives the full variable domain: DAMVIQNPRYQVTQFGKPVTLSCSQTLNHNVMYWYQQKSSQAPKLLFHYYDKDFNNEADTPDNFQSRRPNTSFCFLDIRSPGLGDTAMYLCATSNGGLSTDTQYFGPGTRLTVL.

The CDR3 loop is CASSQVRDPNTGELFF. CDR3 DNA sequence: TGTGCCAGCAGCCAAGTCCGCGACCCGAACACCGGGGAGCTGTTTTTT. V and J are TRBV4-2 and TRBJ2-2; D unresolved. CDR1 and CDR2 from the germline V gene are LGHNA and YNFKEQ. This CDR3 contains 16 residues. Trimming removed 1 base at V and 0 bases at J, with 9 bases between.

Details on this clonotype: The junction shows a germline mismatch at one end, possibly a read error. This chain links TRBV5-4 with TRBJ2-4; 10 nucleotides match TRBD2. The CDR3 is 12 residues long. The germline V gene has CDR1 SGHNT and CDR2 YYREEE (reference sequence). The CDR3 loop reads CASTGLAGVWRF. As DNA, the CDR3 is TGTGCCAGCACGGGGCTAGCGGGGGTTTGGAGGTTC.